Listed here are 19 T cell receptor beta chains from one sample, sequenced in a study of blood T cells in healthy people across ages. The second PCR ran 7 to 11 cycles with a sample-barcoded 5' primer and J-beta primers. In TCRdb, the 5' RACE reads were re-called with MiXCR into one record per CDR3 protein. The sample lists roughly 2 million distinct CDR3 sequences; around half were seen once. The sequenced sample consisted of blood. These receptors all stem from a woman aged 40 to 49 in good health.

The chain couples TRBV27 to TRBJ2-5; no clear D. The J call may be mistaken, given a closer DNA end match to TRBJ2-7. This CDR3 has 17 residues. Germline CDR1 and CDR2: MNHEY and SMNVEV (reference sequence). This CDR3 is CASSLARGRQLRHEQYF. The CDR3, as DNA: TGTGCCAGCAGTTTAGCCCGTGGCAGACAACTTCGGCACGAGCAGTACTTC.

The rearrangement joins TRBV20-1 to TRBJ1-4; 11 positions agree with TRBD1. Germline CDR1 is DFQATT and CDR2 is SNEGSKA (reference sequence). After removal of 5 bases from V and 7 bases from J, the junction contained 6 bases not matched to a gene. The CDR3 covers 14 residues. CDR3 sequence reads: CSAWDRGIFEKLFF. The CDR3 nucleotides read TGCAGTGCTTGGGACAGGGGGATTTTTGAAAAACTGTTTTTT.

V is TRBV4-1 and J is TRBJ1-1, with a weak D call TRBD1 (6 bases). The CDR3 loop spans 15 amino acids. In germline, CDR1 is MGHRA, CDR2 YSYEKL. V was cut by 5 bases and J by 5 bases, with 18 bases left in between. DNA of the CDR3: TGCGCCAGCAGCTACCCGACAGGCCTGGGAACTGAAGCTTTCTTT. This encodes CASSYPTGLGTEAFF.

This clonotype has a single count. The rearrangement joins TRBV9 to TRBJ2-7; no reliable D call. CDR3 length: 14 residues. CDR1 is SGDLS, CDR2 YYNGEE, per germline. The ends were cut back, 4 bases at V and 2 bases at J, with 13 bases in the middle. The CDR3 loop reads CASSSAHRPYEQYF. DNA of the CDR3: TGTGCCAGCAGCTCCGCGCATAGGCCCTACGAGCAGTACTTC.

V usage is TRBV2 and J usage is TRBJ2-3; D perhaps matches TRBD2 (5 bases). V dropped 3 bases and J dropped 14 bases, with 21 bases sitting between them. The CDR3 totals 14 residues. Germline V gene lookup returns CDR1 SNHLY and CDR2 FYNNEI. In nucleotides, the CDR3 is TGTGCCAGCAGTGAGGCCCTAGCCCGTGAATCTAGGTATTTT. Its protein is CASSEALARESRYF.

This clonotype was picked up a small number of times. The CDR3 bases are TGTGCCATCAGTTTCGGGGGAGACCAAGAGACCCAGTACTTC. Translating gives CAISFGGDQETQYF. This sequence joins TRBV10-3 and TRBJ2-5, with a possible D match to TRBD2 (6 bases). The CDR3 extends over 14 amino acids. Trimming removed 5 bases at V and 0 bases at J, with 10 bases between. Germline CDR1 is ENHRY and CDR2 is SYGVKD.

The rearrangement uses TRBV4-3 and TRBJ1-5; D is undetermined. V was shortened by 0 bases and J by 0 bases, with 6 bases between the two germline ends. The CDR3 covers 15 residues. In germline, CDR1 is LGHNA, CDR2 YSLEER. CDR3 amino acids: CASSQDVYSNQPQHF. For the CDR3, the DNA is TGCGCCAGCAGCCAAGATGTGTATAGCAATCAGCCCCAGCATTTT.

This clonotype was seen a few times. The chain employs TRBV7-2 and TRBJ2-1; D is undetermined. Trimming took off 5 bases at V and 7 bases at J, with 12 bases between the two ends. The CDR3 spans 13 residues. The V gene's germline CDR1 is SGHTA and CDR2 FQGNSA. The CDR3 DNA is TGTGCCAGCAGCCCTCGTACGTCTAATGAGCAGTTCTTC. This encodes CASSPRTSNEQFF.

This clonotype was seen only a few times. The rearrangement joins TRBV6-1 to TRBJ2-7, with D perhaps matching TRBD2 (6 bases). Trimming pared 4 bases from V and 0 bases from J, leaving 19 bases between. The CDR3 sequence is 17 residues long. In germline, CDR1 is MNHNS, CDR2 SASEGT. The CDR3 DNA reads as TGTGCCAGCAGTGCTTGGCGGGACTCCTACAGCTCCTACGAGCAGTACTTC. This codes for CASSAWRDSYSSYEQYF.

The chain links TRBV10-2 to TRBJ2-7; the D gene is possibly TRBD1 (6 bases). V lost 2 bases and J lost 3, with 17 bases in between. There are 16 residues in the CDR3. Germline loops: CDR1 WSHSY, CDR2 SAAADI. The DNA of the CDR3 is TGCGCCAGCAGTGAGGATGTAGGACAGTGGGGCTACGAGCAGTACTTC. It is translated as CASSEDVGQWGYEQYF.

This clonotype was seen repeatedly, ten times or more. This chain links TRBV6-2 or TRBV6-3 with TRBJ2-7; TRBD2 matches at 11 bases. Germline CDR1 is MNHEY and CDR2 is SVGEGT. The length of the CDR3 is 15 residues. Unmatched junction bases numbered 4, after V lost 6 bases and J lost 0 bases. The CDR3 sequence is CASRKTSGASYEQYF. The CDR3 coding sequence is TGTGCCAGCAGAAAGACTAGCGGGGCCTCCTACGAGCAGTACTTC.

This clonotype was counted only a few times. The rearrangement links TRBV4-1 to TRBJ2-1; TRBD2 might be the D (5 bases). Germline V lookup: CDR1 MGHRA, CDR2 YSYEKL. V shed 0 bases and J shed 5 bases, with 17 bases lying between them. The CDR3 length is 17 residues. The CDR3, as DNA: TGCGCCAGCAGCCAAGAACCAGGCTCTAGCCCCAACAATGAGCAGTTCTTC. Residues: CASSQEPGSSPNNEQFF.

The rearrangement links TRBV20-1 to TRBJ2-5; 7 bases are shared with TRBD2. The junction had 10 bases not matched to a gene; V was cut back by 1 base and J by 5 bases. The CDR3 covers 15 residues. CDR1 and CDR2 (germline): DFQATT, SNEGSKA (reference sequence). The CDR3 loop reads CSARVRGGGGETQYF. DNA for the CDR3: TGCAGTGCTAGAGTCCGCGGGGGAGGTGGGGAGACCCAGTACTTC.

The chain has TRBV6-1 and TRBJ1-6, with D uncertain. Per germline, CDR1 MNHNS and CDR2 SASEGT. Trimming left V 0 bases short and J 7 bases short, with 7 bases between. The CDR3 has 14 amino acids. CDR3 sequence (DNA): TGTGCCAGCAGTGAAGCGTATAGGAATTCACCCCTCCACTTT. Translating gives CASSEAYRNSPLHF.

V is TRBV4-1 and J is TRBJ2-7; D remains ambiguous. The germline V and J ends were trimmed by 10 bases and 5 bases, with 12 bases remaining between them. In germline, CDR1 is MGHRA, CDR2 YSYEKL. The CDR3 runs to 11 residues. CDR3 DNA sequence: TGCGCCACCCTCCGTCCCCACGAGCAGTACTTC. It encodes CATLRPHEQYF.

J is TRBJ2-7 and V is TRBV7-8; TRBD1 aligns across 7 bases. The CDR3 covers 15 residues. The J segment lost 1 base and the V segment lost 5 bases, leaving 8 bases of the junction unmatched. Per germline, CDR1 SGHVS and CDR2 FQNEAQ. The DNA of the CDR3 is TGTGCCAGCAGCGCCCCGACAGGGCGTTCCTACGAGCAGTACTTC. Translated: CASSAPTGRSYEQYF.

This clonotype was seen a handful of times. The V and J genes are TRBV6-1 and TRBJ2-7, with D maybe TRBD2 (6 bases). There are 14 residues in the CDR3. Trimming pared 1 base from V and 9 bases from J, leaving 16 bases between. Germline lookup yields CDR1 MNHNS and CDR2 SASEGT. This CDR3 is CASSEVITGTPQYF. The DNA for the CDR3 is TGTGCCAGCAGTGAAGTTATTACCGGGACTCCGCAGTACTTC.

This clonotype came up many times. CDR3 bases: TGCAGCGTTGCAGGGACTTTTAATGAGCAGTTCTTC. This gives the protein CSVAGTFNEQFF. The chain uses TRBV29-1 and TRBJ2-1; maybe TRBD2 (6 bases). In germline, CDR1 is SQVTM, CDR2 ANQGSEA. The CDR3 consists of 12 residues. V was pared by 4 bases and J by 7 bases, with 11 bases between.

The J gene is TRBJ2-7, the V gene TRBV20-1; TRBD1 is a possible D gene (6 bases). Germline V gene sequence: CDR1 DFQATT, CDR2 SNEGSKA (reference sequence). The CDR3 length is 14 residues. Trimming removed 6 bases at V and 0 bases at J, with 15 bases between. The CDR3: CSAVYRASSYEQYF. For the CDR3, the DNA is TGCAGTGCAGTATACAGGGCCTCCTCCTACGAGCAGTACTTC.